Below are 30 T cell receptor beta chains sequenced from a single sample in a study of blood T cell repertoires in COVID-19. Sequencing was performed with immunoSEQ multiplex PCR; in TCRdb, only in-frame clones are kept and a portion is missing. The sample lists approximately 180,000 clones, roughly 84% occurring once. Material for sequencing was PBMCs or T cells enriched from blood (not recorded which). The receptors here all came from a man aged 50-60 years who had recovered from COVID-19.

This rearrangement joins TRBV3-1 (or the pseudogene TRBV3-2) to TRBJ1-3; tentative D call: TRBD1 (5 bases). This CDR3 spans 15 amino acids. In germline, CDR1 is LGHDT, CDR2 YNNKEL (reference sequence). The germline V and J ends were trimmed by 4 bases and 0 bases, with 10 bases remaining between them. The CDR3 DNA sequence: TGTGCCAGCAGCCGTGACAGAAACTCTGGAAACACCATATATTTT. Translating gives CASSRDRNSGNTIYF.

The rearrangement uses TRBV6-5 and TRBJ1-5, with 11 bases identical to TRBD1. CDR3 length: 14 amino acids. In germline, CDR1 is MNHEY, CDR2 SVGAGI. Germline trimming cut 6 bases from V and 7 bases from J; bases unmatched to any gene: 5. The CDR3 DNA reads TGTGCCAGCAGCCGGGACAGGGGGGTGCAGCCCCAGCATTTT. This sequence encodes CASSRDRGVQPQHF.

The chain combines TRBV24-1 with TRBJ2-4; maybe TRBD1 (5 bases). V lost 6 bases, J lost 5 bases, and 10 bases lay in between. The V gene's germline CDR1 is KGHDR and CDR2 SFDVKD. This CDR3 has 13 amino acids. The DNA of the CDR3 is TGTGCCACCAGTACACAGGCCCAAAACATTCAGTACTTC. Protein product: CATSTQAQNIQYF.

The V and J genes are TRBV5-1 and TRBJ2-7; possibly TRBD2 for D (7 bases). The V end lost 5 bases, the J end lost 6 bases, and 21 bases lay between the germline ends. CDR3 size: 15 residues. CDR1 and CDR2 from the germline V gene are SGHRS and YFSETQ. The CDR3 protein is CASRWGGATDLEQYF. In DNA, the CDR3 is TGCGCCAGCAGGTGGGGGGGCGCGACAGATCTCGAGCAGTACTTC.

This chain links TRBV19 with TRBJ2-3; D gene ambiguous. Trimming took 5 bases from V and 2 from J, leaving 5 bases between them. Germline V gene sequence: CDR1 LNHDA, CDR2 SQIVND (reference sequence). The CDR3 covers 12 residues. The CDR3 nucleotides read TGTGCCAGTAGTTTCCACACAGATACGCAGTATTTT. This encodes CASSFHTDTQYF.

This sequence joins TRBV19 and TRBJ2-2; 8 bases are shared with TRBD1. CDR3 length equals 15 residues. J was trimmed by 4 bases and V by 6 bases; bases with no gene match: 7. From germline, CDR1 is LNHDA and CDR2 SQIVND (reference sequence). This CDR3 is CASRMDRVGTGELFF. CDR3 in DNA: TGTGCCAGTAGGATGGACAGGGTTGGCACCGGGGAGCTGTTTTTT.

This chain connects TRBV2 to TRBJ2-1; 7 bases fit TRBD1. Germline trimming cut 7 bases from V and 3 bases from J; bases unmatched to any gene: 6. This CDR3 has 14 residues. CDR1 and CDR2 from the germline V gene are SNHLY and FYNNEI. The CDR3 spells CASIQGESYNEQFF. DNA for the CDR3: TGTGCCAGCATCCAGGGGGAGAGCTACAATGAGCAGTTCTTC. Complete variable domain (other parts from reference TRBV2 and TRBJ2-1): EPEVTQTPSHQVTQMGQEVILRCVPISNHLYFYWYRQILGQKVEFLVSFYNNEISEKSEIFDDQFSVERPDGSNFTLKIRSTKLEDSAMYFCASIQGESYNEQFFGPGTRLTVL.

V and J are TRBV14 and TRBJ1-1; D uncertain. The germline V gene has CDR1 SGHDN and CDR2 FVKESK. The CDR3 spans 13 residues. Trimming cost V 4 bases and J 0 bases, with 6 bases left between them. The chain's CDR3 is CASSLEMNTEAFF. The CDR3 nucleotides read TGTGCCAGCAGCCTCGAGATGAACACTGAAGCTTTCTTT.

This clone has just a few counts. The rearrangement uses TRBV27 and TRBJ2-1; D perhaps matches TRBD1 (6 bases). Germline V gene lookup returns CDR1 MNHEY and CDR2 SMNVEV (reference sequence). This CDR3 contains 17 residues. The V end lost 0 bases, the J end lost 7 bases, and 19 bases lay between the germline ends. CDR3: CASSLSTTGISLNEQFF. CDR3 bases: TGTGCCAGCAGTTTATCGACCACAGGGATTAGTTTAAATGAGCAGTTCTTC.

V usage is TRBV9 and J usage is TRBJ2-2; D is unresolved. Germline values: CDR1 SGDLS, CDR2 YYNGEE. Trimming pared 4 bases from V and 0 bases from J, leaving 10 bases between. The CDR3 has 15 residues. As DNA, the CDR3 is TGTGCCAGCAGCACTACACGAGCGAACACCGGGGAGCTGTTTTTT. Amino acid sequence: CASSTTRANTGELFF.

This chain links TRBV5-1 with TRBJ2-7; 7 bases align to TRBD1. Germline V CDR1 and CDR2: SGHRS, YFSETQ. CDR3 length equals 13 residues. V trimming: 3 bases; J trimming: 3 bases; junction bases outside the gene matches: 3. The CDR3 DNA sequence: TGCGCCAGCAGCTGGGACAGCTACTACGAGCAGTACTTC. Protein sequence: CASSWDSYYEQYF.

The CDR3 region is CAWSPPGPGNTIYF. Here the CDR3 DNA reads TGTGCCTGGAGTCCCCCAGGTCCGGGAAACACCATATATTTT. The chain joins TRBV30 to TRBJ1-3; D unresolved. The V gene lost 2 bases and the J gene lost 4 bases, with 12 bases spanning the gap. This CDR3 comprises 14 residues. CDR1 is GTSNPN and CDR2 is SVGIG in the germline V gene (reference sequence).

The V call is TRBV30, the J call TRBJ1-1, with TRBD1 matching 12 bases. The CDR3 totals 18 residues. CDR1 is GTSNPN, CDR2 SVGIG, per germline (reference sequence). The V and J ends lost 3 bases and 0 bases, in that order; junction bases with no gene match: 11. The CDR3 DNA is TGTGCCTGGAGACGGGACAGGGGGCTGGGGGGTATGAACACTGAAGCTTTCTTT. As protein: CAWRRDRGLGGMNTEAFF.

The CDR3 reads CASSEWSLVVDEQYF. CDR3 sequence (DNA): TGTGCCAGCAGTGAATGGTCCCTAGTGGTCGACGAGCAGTACTTC. The rearrangement uses TRBV2 and TRBJ2-7, with unresolved D. Germline V gene sequence: CDR1 SNHLY, CDR2 FYNNEI. The ends were cut back, 2 bases at V and 5 bases at J, with 16 bases in the middle. The CDR3 is made up of 15 amino acids.

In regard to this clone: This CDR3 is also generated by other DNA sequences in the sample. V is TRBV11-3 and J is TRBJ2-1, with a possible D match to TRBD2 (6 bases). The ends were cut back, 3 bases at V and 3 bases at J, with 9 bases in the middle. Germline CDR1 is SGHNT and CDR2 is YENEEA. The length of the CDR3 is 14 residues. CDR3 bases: TGTGCCAGCAGCTTGGCCGGGGGCTACAATGAGCAGTTCTTC. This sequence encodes CASSLAGGYNEQFF.

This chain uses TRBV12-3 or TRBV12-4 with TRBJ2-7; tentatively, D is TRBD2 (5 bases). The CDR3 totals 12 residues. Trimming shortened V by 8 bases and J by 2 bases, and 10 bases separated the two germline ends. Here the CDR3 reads CASAPRAYEQYF. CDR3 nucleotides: TGTGCCAGCGCCCCGCGGGCCTACGAGCAGTACTTC.

CDR3 sequence reads: CASSSDSWVRQYF. The CDR3 DNA reads as TGTGCCAGCAGTTCCGACAGCTGGGTGCGGCAGTACTTC. The V and J genes are TRBV12-3 or TRBV12-4 and TRBJ2-7; perhaps TRBD1 as D (5 bases). The V end lost 4 bases, the J end lost 9 bases, and 16 bases lay between the germline ends. The CDR3 has 13 amino acids.

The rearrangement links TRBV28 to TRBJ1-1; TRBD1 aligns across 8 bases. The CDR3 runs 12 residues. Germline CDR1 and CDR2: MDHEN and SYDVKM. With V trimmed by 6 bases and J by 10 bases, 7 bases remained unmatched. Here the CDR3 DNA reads TGTGCCAGCAGAGAACGGACAGGGTCAGCTTTCTTT. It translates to CASRERTGSAFF.

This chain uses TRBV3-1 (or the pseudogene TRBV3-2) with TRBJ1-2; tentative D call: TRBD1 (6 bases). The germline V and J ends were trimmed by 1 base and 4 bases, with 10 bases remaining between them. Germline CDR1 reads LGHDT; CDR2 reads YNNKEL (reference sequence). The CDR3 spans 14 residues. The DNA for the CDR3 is TGTGCCAGCAGCCAAGGGACAGCCCTCTATGGCTACACCTTC. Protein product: CASSQGTALYGYTF.

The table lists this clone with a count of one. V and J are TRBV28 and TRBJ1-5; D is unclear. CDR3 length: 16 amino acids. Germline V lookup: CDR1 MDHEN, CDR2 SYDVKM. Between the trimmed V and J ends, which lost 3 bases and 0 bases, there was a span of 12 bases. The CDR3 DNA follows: TGTGCCAGCAGTTTCATCAGTTATTATAGCAATCAGCCCCAGCATTTT. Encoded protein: CASSFISYYSNQPQHF.

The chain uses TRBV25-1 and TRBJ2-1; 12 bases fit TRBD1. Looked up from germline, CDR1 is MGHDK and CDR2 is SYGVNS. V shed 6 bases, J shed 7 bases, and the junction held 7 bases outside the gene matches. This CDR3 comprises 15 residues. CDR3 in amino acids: CASRLGQGARNEQFF. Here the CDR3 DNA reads TGTGCCAGCAGATTGGGACAGGGGGCGCGGAATGAGCAGTTCTTC.

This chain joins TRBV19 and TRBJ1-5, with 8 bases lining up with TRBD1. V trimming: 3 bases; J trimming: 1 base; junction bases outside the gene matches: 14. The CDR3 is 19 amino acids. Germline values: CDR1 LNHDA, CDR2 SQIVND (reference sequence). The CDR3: CASSMGGTGLPGSNQPQHF. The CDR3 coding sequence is TGTGCCAGTAGTATGGGGGGGACAGGACTTCCGGGAAGCAATCAGCCCCAGCATTTT.

CDR3 protein: CATSRPLGRGVANEQFF. DNA for the CDR3: TGTGCCACCAGCAGACCCCTCGGGCGGGGGGTTGCCAATGAGCAGTTCTTC. V and J are TRBV15 and TRBJ2-1; 8 positions match TRBD2. The V gene's germline CDR1 is LNHNV and CDR2 YYDKDF (reference sequence). The ends lost 2 bases at V and 6 bases at J; junction bases unmatched: 12. The CDR3 consists of 17 residues.

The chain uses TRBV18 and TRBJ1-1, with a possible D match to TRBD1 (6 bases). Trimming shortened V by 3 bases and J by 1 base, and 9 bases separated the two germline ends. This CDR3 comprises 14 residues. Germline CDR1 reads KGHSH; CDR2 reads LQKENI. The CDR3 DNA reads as TGTGCCAGCTCACCCGGGACAACGAACACTGAAGCTTTCTTT. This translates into CASSPGTTNTEAFF.

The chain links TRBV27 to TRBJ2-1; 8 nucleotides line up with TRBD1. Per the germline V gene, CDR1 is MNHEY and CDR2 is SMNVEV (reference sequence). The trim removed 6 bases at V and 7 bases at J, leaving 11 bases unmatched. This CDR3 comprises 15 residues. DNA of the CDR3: TGTGCCAGCAGGTCAGGGGACAGGCCTCAGAATGAGCAGTTCTTC. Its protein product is CASRSGDRPQNEQFF.

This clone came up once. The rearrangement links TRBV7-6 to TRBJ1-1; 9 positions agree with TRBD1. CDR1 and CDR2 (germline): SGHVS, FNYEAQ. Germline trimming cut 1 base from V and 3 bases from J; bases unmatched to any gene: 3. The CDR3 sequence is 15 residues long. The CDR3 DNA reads TGTGCCAGCAGCTTAGACAGGGGGCAAGACACTGAAGCTTTCTTT. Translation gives CASSLDRGQDTEAFF.

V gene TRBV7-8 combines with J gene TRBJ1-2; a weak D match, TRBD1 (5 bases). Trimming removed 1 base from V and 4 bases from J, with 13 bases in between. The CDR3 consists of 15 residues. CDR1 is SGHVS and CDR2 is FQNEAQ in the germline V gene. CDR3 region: CASSLVSGGPYGYTF. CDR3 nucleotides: TGTGCCAGCAGCTTAGTTTCCGGGGGACCCTATGGCTACACCTTC.

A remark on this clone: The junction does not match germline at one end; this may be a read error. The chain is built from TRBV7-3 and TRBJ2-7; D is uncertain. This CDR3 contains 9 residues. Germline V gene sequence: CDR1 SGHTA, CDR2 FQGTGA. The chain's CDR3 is CASSFHVAF. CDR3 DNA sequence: TGTGCCAGCAGCTTCCACGTCGCGTTC. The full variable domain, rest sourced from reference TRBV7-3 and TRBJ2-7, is GAGVSQTPSNKVTEKGKYVELRCDPISGHTALYWYRQSLGQGPEFLIYFQGTGAADDSGLPNDRFFAVRPEGSVSTLKIQRTERGDSAVYLCASSFHVAFGPGTRLTVT.

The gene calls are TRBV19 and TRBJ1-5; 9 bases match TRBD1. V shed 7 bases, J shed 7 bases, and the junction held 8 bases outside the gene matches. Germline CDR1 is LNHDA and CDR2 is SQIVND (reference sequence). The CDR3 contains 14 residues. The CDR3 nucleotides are TGTGCCAGTAATACAGGGGGCGGACGCCAGCCCCAGCATTTT. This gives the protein CASNTGGGRQPQHF. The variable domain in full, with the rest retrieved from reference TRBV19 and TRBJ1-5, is DGGITQSPKYLFRKEGQNVTLSCEQNLNHDAMYWYRQDPGQGLRLIYYSQIVNDFQKGDIAEGYSVSREKKESFPLTVTSAQKNPTAFYLCASNTGGGRQPQHFGDGTRLSIL.

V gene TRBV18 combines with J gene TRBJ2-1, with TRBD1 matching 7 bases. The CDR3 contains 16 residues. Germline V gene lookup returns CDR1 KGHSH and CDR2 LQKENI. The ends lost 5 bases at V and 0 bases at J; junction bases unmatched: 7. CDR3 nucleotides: TGTGCCAGCTCATCTAGACAGGGAAGCTCCTACAATGAGCAGTTCTTC. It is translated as CASSSRQGSSYNEQFF. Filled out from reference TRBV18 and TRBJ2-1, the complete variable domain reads NAGVMQNPRHLVRRRGQEARLRCSPMKGHSHVYWYRQLPEEGLKFMVYLQKENIIDESGMPKERFSAEFPKEGPSILRIQQVVRGDSAAYFCASSSRQGSSYNEQFFGPGTRLTVL.